Shown below are 3 T cell receptor beta chains from a single sample sequenced in a study of T cell responses to AZD1222 COVID-19 vaccine. Sequencing was performed with immunoSEQ multiplex PCR; in TCRdb, only in-frame clones are kept and a portion is missing. The sample has some 92,000 clones, around 90% seen once. The sequencing used peripheral blood, collected on day 0 of AZD1222 vaccination. Source of these receptors: an adult in good health.

This chain links TRBV24-1 with TRBJ2-2; perhaps TRBD2 as D (7 bases). The CDR3 is 15 residues long. V shed 4 bases and J shed 7 bases, with 15 bases lying between them. CDR1 is KGHDR, CDR2 SFDVKD, per germline. CDR3 sequence (DNA): TGTGCCACCAGTGACCCCAGGGGCGGGAGCGGGGAGCTGTTTTTT. It yields the protein CATSDPRGGSGELFF.

The gene calls are TRBV5-1 and TRBJ2-2; a weak D match, TRBD1 (6 bases). CDR1 is SGHRS and CDR2 is YFSETQ in the germline V gene. V dropped 0 bases and J dropped 7 bases, with 13 bases sitting between them. The CDR3 spans 15 residues. CDR3 protein: CASSLARQAGGELFF. The CDR3 coding sequence is TGCGCCAGCAGCTTGGCCAGACAGGCCGGCGGGGAGCTGTTTTTT.

The chain links TRBV19 to TRBJ1-5; D ambiguous. CDR1 is LNHDA, CDR2 SQIVND, per germline (reference sequence). The CDR3 extends over 13 amino acids. V lost 10 bases to trimming and J lost 0 bases, with 10 bases between them. The CDR3 here is CATRLDSNQPQHF. The DNA for the CDR3 is TGTGCCACCCGTCTGGATAGCAATCAGCCCCAGCATTTT.